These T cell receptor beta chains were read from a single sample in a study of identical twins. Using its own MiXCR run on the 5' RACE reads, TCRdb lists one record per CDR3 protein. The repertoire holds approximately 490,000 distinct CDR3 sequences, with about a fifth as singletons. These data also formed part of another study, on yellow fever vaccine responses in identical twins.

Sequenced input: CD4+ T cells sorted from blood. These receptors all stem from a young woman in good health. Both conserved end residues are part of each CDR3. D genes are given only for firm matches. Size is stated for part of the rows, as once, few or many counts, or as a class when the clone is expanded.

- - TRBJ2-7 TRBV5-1 TGCGCCAGCAGCTCATACCCCTTAACCAGGATCGCCTACGAGCAGTACTTC CASSSYPLTRIAYEQYF
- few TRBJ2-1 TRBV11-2 TGTGCCAGCAGCTTAGAGGGGGGTATGGGCGACAATGAGCAGTTCTTC CASSLEGGMGDNEQFF
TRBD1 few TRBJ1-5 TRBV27 TGTGCCAGCAGTCTGACCACAGGGGATCAGCCCCAGCATTTT CASSLTTGDQPQHF
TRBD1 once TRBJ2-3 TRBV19 TGTGCCAGCGGACAGGGCAGATCAGATACGCAGTATTTT CASGQGRSDTQYF
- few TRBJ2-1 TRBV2 TGTGCCAGCAGTTTCACAGGTGGGGCTAATAATGAGCAGTTCTTC CASSFTGGANNEQFF
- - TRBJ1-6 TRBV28 TGTGCCAGCAGTTTGCCCTTTCGGGCTAATTCACCCCTCCACTTT CASSLPFRANSPLHF
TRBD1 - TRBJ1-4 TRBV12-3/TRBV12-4 TGTGCCAGCAGATTTGGGACAGGAGGGGATGTTGAAAAACTGTTTTTT CASRFGTGGDVEKLFF
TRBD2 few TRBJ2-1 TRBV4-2 TGTGCCAGCAGCCCGGAGACTAGCGGGGGGCCAAATGAGCAGTTCTTC CASSPETSGGPNEQFF
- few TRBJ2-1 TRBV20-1 TGCAGTGCTAGACAGTCCTACAATGAGCAGTTCTTC CSARQSYNEQFF
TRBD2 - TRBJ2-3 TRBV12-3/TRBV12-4 TGTGCCAGCACCTTGCGCGGGACTAGCGTTTCAGATACGCAGTATTTT CASTLRGTSVSDTQYF